The T cell receptor beta chain described here comes from a study of cytomegalovirus exposure and HLA in healthy donors. Between the trimmed V and J ends, which lost 4 bases and 4 bases, there was a span of 19 bases. CDR1 is MNHEY and CDR2 is SMNVEV in the germline V gene (reference sequence). This CDR3 is 16 amino acids long. PCR involved 60 Vbeta and 13 Jbeta primers. Assay: immunoSEQ multiplex PCR; the TCRdb copy retains only in-frame clones and omits some. The clone table shows tens of thousands of clones, with the ten largest holding roughly an eighth. The sequence was obtained from a woman aged 60 to 75 in good health and CMV-seropositive. The specimen was PBMCs. The rearrangement uses TRBV27 and TRBJ1-2; unclear D gene. CDR3 nucleotide sequence: TGTGCCAGCAGTTCCCTCTTAGGTGGTAACAGCTATGGCTACACCTTC. Protein product: CASSSLLGGNSYGYTF.